Sequencing of this TCR beta chain was carried out in a study of response to subunit inactivated influenza vaccine. Overall study findings and caveats: The authors suggested that few new T cells are recruited per seasonal influenza vaccination.

TCRdb reanalysed the RT-PCR reads using MiXCR and keeps one entry per CDR3 protein. Among some 600,000 distinct CDR3 sequences listed, less than 15% were seen once. Remarks on this clonotype: Its target is not known.

CDR3 length: 13 residues. V shed 8 bases and J shed 5 bases, with 12 bases lying between them. The receptor's source is a man aged 50 to 59 who received an inactivated influenza vaccine. The sequenced sample was PBMCs from blood, obtained roughly 15 days before vaccination. V is TRBV12-3 or TRBV12-4 and J is TRBJ2-2; D might be TRBD2 (7 bases). The CDR3 is CASGGALTGELFF. DNA of the CDR3: TGTGCCAGCGGGGGGGCCCTGACCGGGGAGCTGTTTTTT.